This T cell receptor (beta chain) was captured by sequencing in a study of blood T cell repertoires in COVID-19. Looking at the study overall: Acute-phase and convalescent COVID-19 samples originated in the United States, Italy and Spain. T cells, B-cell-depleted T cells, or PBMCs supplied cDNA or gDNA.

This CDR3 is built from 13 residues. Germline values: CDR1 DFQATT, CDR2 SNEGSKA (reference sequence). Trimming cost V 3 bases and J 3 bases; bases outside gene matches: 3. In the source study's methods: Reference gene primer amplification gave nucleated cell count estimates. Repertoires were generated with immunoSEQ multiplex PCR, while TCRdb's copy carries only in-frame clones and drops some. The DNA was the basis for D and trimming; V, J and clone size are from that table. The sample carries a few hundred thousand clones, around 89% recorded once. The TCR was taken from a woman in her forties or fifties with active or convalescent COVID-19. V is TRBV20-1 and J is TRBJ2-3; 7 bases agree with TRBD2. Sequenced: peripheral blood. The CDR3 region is CSASRAGTDTQYF. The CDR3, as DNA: TGCAGTGCTAGTCGAGCGGGGACAGATACGCAGTATTTT.